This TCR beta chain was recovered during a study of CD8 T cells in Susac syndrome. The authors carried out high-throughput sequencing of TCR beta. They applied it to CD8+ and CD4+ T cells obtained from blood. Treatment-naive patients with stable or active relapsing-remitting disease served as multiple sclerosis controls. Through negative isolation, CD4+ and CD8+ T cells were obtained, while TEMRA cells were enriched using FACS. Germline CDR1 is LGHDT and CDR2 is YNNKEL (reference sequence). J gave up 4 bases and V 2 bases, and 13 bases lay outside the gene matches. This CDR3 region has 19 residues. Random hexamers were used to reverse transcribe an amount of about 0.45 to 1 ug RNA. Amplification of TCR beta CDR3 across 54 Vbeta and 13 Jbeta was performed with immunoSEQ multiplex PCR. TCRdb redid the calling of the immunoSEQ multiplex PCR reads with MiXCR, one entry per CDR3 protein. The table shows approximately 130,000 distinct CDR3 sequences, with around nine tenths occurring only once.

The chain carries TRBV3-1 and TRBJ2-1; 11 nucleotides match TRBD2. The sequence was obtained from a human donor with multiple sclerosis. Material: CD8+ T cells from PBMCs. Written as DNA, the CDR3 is TGTGCCAGCAGCCAACTTATTATAAGGGGGACTAGCGGATACAATGAGCAGTTCTTC. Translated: CASSQLIIRGTSGYNEQFF.